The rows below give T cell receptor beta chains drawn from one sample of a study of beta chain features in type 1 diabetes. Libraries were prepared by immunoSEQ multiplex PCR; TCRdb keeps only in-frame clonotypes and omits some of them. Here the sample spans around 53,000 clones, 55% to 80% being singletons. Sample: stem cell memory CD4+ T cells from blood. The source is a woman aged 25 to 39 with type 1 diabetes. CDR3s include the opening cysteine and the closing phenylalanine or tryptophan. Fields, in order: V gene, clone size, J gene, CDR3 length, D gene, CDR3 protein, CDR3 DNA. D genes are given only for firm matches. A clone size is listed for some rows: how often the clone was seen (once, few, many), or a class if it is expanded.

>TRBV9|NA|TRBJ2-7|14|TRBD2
CASSVGSGGYEQYF
TGTGCCAGCAGCGTAGGTAGCGGGGGCTACGAGCAGTACTTC
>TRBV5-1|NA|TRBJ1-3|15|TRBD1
CASSGTESPGNTIYF
TGCGCCAGCAGCGGGACAGAATCACCTGGAAACACCATATATTTT
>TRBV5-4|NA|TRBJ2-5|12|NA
CASSLDGETQYF
TGTGCCAGCAGCTTGGACGGAGAGACCCAGTACTTC
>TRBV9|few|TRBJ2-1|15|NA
CASSVGGARGDEQFF
TGTGCCAGCAGCGTTGGGGGGGCGAGAGGGGATGAGCAGTTCTTC
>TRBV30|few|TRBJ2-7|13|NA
CAWSEGREFEQYF
TGTGCCTGGAGTGAGGGCAGGGAATTCGAGCAGTACTTC
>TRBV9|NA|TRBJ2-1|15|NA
CASSVDPISYNEQFF
TGTGCCAGCAGCGTAGACCCTATCTCCTACAATGAGCAGTTCTTC
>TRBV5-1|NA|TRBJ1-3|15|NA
CASSSSGFSGNTIYF
TGCGCCAGCAGCTCCTCAGGTTTCTCTGGAAACACCATATATTTT
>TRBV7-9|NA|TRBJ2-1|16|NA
CASSFVTGSSYNEQFF
TGTGCCAGCAGCTTCGTGACTGGGAGCTCCTACAATGAGCAGTTCTTC
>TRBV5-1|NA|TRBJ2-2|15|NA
CASRSVPGNTGELFF
TGCGCCAGCAGGTCCGTCCCAGGGAACACCGGGGAGCTGTTTTTT
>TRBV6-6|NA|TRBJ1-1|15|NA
CASIISQGWATEAFF
TGTGCCAGCATTATATCACAGGGATGGGCCACTGAAGCTTTCTTT
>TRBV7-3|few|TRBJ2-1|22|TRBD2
CASSPVPLGAGGPGGSYNEQFF
TGTGCCAGCAGCCCCGTGCCGTTAGGAGCGGGAGGGCCCGGTGGGTCCTACAATGAGCAGTTCTTC
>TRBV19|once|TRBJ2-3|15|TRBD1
CASTRQGIATDTQYF
TGTGCCAGTACCAGACAGGGGATAGCCACAGATACGCAGTATTTT
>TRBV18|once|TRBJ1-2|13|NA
CASSPRENEGYTF
TGTGCCAGCTCACCACGAGAAAACGAGGGCTACACCTTC
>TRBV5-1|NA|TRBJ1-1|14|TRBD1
CASSWTGGDTEAFF
TGCGCCAGCAGCTGGACAGGGGGCGATACTGAAGCTTTCTTT
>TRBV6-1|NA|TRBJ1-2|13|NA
CASRLDSNYGYTF
TGTGCCAGCAGACTCGACAGCAACTATGGCTACACCTTC
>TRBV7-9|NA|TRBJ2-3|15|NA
CASSLAGAGTDTQYF
TGTGCCAGCAGCTTAGCGGGGGCAGGAACAGATACGCAGTATTTT
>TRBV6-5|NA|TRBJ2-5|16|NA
CASSYSLSQGAETQYF
TGTGCCAGCAGTTACTCCCTATCACAGGGCGCGGAGACCCAGTACTTC
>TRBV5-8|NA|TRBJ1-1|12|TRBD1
CASSFDRGLSFF
TGTGCCAGCAGCTTCGACAGGGGGCTTTCTTTCTTT
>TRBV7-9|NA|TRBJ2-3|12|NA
CASSSSTDTQYF
TGTGCCAGCAGCTCTAGCACAGATACGCAGTATTTT
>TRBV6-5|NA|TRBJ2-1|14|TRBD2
CASSGLAGGREQFF
TGTGCCAGCAGCGGACTAGCGGGAGGGCGGGAGCAGTTCTTC
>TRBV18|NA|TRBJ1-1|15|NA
CASSPLSGYNTEAFF
TGTGCCAGCTCACCTCTTTCAGGGTATAACACTGAAGCTTTCTTT
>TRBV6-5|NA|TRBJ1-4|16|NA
CASSYSAGVIGEKLFF
TGTGCCAGCAGTTACTCGGCGGGTGTCATCGGGGAAAAACTGTTTTTT
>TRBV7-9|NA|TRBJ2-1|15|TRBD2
CASSSGRAAVDEQFF
TGTGCCAGCAGTAGCGGGAGGGCCGCCGTTGATGAGCAGTTCTTC
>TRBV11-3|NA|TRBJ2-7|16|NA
CASSQIGTSYNYEQYF
TGTGCCAGCAGCCAGATCGGGACTTCCTACAACTACGAGCAGTACTTC
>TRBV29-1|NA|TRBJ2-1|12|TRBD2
CSVGLALHEQFF
TGCAGCGTTGGACTAGCCTTACATGAGCAGTTCTTC
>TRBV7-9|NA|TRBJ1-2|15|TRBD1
CASSFNDRVPHGYTF
TGTGCCAGCAGCTTTAACGACAGGGTTCCACATGGCTACACCTTC
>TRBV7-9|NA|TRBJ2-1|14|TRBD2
CASSALAGYNEQFF
TGTGCCAGCAGTGCGCTAGCGGGATATAATGAGCAGTTCTTC
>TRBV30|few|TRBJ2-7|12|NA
CAWSSIGYEQYF
TGTGCCTGGAGTTCCATCGGCTACGAGCAGTACTTC
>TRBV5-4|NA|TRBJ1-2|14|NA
CASSEAVGDYGYTF
TGTGCCAGCAGCGAGGCAGTCGGGGACTATGGCTACACCTTC
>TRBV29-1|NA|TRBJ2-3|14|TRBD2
CSVETSGSPDTQYF
TGCAGCGTTGAGACTAGCGGGAGCCCAGATACGCAGTATTTT
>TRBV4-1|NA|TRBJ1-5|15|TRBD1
CASSQGQGKNQPQHF
TGCGCCAGCAGCCAAGGACAGGGGAAGAATCAGCCCCAGCATTTT
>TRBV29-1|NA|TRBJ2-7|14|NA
CSVREDSASYEQYF
TGCAGCGTTCGGGAGGACAGCGCCTCCTACGAGCAGTACTTC
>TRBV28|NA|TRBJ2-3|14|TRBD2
CASSLAGNTDTQYF
TGTGCCAGCAGTCTAGCGGGAAACACAGATACGCAGTATTTT
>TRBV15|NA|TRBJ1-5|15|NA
CATSRARTANQPQHF
TGTGCCACCAGCAGAGCTCGGACAGCGAATCAGCCCCAGCATTTT
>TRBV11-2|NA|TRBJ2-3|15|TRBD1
CASSTDRGRSDTQYF
TGTGCCAGCAGCACGGACAGGGGGCGGTCAGATACGCAGTATTTT
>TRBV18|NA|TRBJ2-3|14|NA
CASSPGSGTDTQYF
TGTGCCAGCTCACCAGGGAGCGGCACAGATACGCAGTATTTT